This T cell receptor (beta chain) stems from a study of cytomegalovirus exposure and HLA in healthy donors. Across the study: Falling in the Caucasian-associated ancestry cluster were 81% of approximately 400 genotyped donors.

Both 60 Vbeta primers and 13 Jbeta primers went into the PCR. Profiled with immunoSEQ multiplex PCR; TCRdb holds only in-frame clones, not every one. Counted here are about 200,000 clones, over 70% occurring once; the ten biggest clones make up roughly 0.71%. Study-level results: For presence/absence analyses, sequencing depth was assumed to be roughly uniform across donors.

With respect to this clone: What it binds is unknown.

J gave up 7 bases and V 8 bases, and 2 bases lay outside the gene matches. Germline V lookup: CDR1 DFQATT, CDR2 SNEGSKA (reference sequence). CDR3 length equals 10 residues. Sample: PBMCs. This chain uses TRBV20-1 with TRBJ1-2, with 9 bases matching TRBD1. This TCR derives from a boy between 2 and 10 years old in good health and CMV-seronegative. The CDR3 loop is CSTGGSGYTF. The CDR3 DNA sequence: TGCAGTACAGGGGGCAGTGGCTACACCTTC.